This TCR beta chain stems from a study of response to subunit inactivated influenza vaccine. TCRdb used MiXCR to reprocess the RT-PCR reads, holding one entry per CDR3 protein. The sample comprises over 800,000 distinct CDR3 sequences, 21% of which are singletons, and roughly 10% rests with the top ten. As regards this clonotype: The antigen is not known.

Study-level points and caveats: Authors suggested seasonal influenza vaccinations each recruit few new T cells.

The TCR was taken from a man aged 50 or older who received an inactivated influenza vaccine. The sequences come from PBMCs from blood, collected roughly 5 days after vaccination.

The CDR3 here is CAISESGTLQGSGETQYF. In DNA, the CDR3 is TGTGCCATCAGTGAGTCCGGGACGTTGCAGGGCTCGGGGGAGACCCAGTACTTC. The chain uses TRBV10-3 and TRBJ2-5, with D perhaps TRBD1 or TRBD2 (5 bases each). The length of the CDR3 is 18 residues. Germline lookup yields CDR1 ENHRY and CDR2 SYGVKD. Trimming cost V 0 bases and J 5 bases, with 22 bases left between them.